This TCR beta chain was sequenced during a study of CD4 T cells in relation to SARS-CoV-2 and coronaviruses. Study in general: ViraFEST: roughly 10-day antigen culture of PBMCs, then TCR beta CDR3 sequencing.

Only in-frame clones appear in the TCRdb table, and some are missing; sequencing was by immunoSEQ multiplex PCR. The table shows about 18,000 clones, with over 70% occurring only once. This clone was seen once. Its antigen is unidentified. Before the COVID-19 pandemic, during about 2010-2018, CD4+ T cells were taken from unexposed donors. Isolation of CD4+ T cells took place after around eleven days in culture. Testing used SARS-CoV-2 S/N and four cold-coronavirus spikes on unexposed-donor CD4+ T cells, cells permitting. V was shortened by 5 bases and J by 2 bases, with 9 bases between the two germline ends. Germline-derived CDR1 and CDR2 are LNHDA and SQIVND (reference sequence). The CDR3 has 13 amino acids.

The clonotype was recovered from a human donor in good health. The specimen sequenced was CD4+ T cells from PBMCs, cultured in vitro. This chain joins TRBV19 and TRBJ2-5, with a weak D call TRBD1 (6 bases). The CDR3 sequence: CASSPDRQETQYF. The CDR3 DNA reads TGTGCCAGTAGTCCGGACAGACAAGAGACCCAGTACTTC.